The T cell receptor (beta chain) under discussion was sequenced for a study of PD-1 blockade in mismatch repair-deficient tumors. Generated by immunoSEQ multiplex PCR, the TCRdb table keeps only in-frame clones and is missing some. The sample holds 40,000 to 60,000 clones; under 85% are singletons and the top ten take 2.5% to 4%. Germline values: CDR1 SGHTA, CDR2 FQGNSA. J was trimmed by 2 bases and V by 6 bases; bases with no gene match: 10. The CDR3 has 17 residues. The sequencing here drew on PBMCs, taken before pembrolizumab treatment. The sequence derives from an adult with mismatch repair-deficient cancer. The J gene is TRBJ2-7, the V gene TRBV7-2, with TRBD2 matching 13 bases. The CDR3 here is CASSPQPGLAGPYEQYF. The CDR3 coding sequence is TGTGCCAGCAGTCCCCAGCCGGGACTAGCGGGGCCCTACGAGCAGTACTTC.